This T cell receptor (beta chain) was identified during a study of T cell repertoires in cytomegalovirus infection. Study details: It can be stated that public TCR beta signatures indicated CMV infection as well as a matching HLA type. Study-level points and caveats: What dominated the ex vivo response were HLA-C-restricted CMV-specific TCR beta clonotypes. Individuals carrying CMV plus the relevant HLA were identified by cumulative frequency of public TCR beta families.

From the reads, TCRdb called clonotypes with MiXCR, one entry per CDR3 protein. The table lists approximately 500,000 distinct CDR3 sequences, roughly 10% of them singletons, with approximately 10% in the top ten. As to this clonotype: Antigen specificity is unknown.

The sequencing input was PBMCs. The TCR sequence derives from a human donor in good health (CMV status not recorded). Some clones in this sample may be carry-over from other donors' samples.

The CDR3, as DNA: TGTGCCAGCAGTTTTGATCCCGACACCGGGGAGCTGTTTTTT. It specifies CASSFDPDTGELFF. This chain joins TRBV28 and TRBJ2-2; D is uncertain. The CDR3 runs 14 residues. With 3 bases removed from V and 3 bases from J, the gap between germline ends came to 8 bases. CDR1 MDHEN and CDR2 SYDVKM come from the germline V gene.